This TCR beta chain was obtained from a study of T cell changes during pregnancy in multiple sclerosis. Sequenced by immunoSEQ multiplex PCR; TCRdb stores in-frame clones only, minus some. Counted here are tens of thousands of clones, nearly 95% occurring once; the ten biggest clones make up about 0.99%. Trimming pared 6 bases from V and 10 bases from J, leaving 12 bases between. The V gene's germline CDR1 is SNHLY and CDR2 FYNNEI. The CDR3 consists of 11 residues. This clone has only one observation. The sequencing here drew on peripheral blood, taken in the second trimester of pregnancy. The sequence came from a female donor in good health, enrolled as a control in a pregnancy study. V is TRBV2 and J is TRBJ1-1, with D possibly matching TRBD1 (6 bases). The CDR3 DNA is TGTGCCAGCAGCAACGGACAGCGAGCTTTCTTT. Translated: CASSNGQRAFF.